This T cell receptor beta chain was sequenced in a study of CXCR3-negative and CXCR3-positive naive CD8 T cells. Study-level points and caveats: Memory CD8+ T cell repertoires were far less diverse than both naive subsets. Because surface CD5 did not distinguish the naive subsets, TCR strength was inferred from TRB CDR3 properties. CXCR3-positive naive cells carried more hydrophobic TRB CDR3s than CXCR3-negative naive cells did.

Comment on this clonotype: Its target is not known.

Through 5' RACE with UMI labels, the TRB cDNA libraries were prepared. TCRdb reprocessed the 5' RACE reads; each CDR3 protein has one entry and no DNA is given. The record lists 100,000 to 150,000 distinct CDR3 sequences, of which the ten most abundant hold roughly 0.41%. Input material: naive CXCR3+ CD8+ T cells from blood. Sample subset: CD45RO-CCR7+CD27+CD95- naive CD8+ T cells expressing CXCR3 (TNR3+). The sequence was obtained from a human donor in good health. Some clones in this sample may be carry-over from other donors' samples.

CDR3 sequence: CSVEDGPENIQYF. The chain links TRBV29-1 to TRBJ2-4. In germline, CDR1 is SQVTM, CDR2 ANQGSEA. The CDR3 loop spans 13 amino acids.